This entry features one TCR beta chain sequence. V shed 5 bases and J shed 1 base, with 8 bases lying between them. CDR1 and CDR2 (germline): SGHTA, FQGTGA. The CDR3 covers 13 residues. A multiplex PCR was run with 60 Vbeta primers and 13 Jbeta primers. In the study's own analysis: The count from a later analysis was 60 million to 85 million unique TCR beta chains, around 10 million of them shared. Here immunoSEQ multiplex PCR was the method, and the copy in TCRdb shows in-frame clones only, minus some. V, J and clone size reflect that table, while D and trimming were determined from the DNA. This repertoire shows about 150,000 clones, about three quarters found once; its top ten account for around 13%. The data were obtained in a study of cytomegalovirus exposure and HLA in healthy donors.

The rearrangement uses TRBV7-3 and TRBJ2-5; tentative D call: TRBD2 (6 bases). Source material: PBMCs. The receptor's source is a man aged 40-49 years in good health and CMV-seropositive. This CDR3 is CASSPGSQETQYF. In nucleotides, the CDR3 is TGTGCCAGCAGCCCCGGGAGCCAAGAGACCCAGTACTTC.